The text below deals with one T cell receptor beta chain. Its antigen is unknown. This record comes from a study of response to subunit inactivated influenza vaccine. Whole-study results and caveats: Authors suggested that a seasonal influenza vaccination recruits few new T cells each time.

V was pared by 6 bases and J by 5 bases, with 14 bases between. The CDR3 is made up of 13 amino acids. CDR1 SQVTM and CDR2 ANQGSEA come from the germline V gene. MiXCR, applied by TCRdb to the RT-PCR reads, yields one record per CDR3 protein. The sample includes fewer than 800,000 distinct CDR3 sequences, 15% to 18% seen only once; the top ten take 11%. The clonotype was recovered from a man in his fifties or sixties who received an inactivated influenza vaccine. Sequenced here: PBMCs from blood, sampled 11 to 12 days after vaccination. This rearrangement joins TRBV29-1 to TRBJ1-5, with D unclear. This CDR3 is CSVLGHSDQPQHF. DNA of the CDR3: TGCAGCGTCCTCGGCCATTCGGATCAGCCCCAGCATTTT.